This TCR beta chain was obtained from a study of T-cell reconstitution after alpha-beta-depleted transplantation in children. This CDR3 is 14 amino acids long. The V segment lost 4 bases and the J segment 3 bases; nucleotides outside the gene matches: 3. Unique molecular identifiers tagged the TCRbeta library. One entry per CDR3 protein results from TCRdb running MiXCR on the PCR reads. The sample records some 500,000 distinct CDR3 sequences, approximately 16% being singletons. This clonotype was sampled from a human donor who donated a stem cell graft to a child with acute lymphoblastic leukemia. The sample consisted of PBMCs from the stem cell graft donor, taken from the stem cell graft. V is TRBV12-3 or TRBV12-4 and J is TRBJ1-2, with 9 nucleotides matching TRBD1. The CDR3 DNA is TGTGCCAGCAGTTCGGGACAGGGCTACTATGGCTACACCTTC. It codes for CASSSGQGYYGYTF.